The clone carrying this TCR beta chain came up once. The record originates from a study of blood T cell repertoires in COVID-19. CDR3 length equals 16 residues. From germline, CDR1 is SEHNR and CDR2 FQNEAQ (reference sequence). Trimming removed 1 base from V and 6 bases from J; junction bases left unmatched: 5. Clones were sequenced by immunoSEQ multiplex PCR, and TCRdb holds only the in-frame ones, with some missing. The sample shows about 200,000 clones, 80% to 90% of them seen only once. This receptor was obtained from a middle-aged woman with active or convalescent COVID-19. V gene TRBV7-9 combines with J gene TRBJ1-6; 8 positions agree with TRBD1. Sequenced sample: peripheral blood. Here the CDR3 reads CASSLGTGFGNSPLHF. The CDR3 DNA reads TGTGCCAGCAGCTTAGGGACAGGGTTTGGTAATTCACCCCTCCACTTT.